This TCR beta chain is drawn from a study of blood T cells in healthy people across ages. General study points: Underestimates were what the diversity estimates from one million T cells were considered to be.

Remarks on this clonotype: Its antigen is unidentified. The CDR3 does not end in the conserved phenylalanine or tryptophan, so this is likely a read error.

The length of the CDR3 is 15 residues. V was clipped by 6 bases and J by 2 bases, with 14 bases between them. Germline lookup yields CDR1 MNHEY and CDR2 SVGEGT. The second PCR ran about 6 to 12 cycles with a sample-barcoded 5' primer and J-beta primers. TCRdb recomputed calls from the 5' RACE reads with MiXCR, one row per CDR3 protein. The sample carries approximately 690,000 distinct CDR3 sequences, around 41% recorded once. J is TRBJ1-3 and V is TRBV6-2 or TRBV6-3, with TRBD1 as a possible D gene (5 bases). The material sequenced was blood. This clonotype was sampled from an elderly man in good health. The CDR3 DNA follows: TGTGCCAGCAGCGCGCCCGTGGGGCCTGGAAACACCATATATATT. Its protein product is CASSAPVGPGNTIYI.